Below are 11 T cell receptor beta chains sequenced from a single sample in a study of breast tumors, draining lymph nodes, adjacent tissues. The lymph nodes were axillary draining lymph nodes from breast cancer patients. TCRdb itself ran the multiplex PCR reads through MiXCR, one entry per CDR3 protein. This sample has approximately 100,000 distinct CDR3 sequences, with 30% found just once. The sample taken for sequencing was axillary lymph node tissue. The source of these receptors is a female donor with breast cancer. Some clones in this sample may be carry-over from other donors' samples.

Ten or more counts support this clonotype. The gene calls are TRBV6-1 and TRBJ1-2; D is undetermined. CDR1 and CDR2 from the germline V gene are MNHNS and SASEGT. CDR3 size: 15 residues. Trimming stripped 0 bases from V and 4 bases from J, with 12 bases between. The CDR3 coding sequence is TGTGCCAGCAGTGAAGCGTGGCAGTCCCTCTATGGCTACACCTTC. It codes for CASSEAWQSLYGYTF.

At least ten counts were recorded for this clonotype. This chain links TRBV30 with TRBJ2-3, with D uncertain. The CDR3 totals 15 residues. Germline loops: CDR1 GTSNPN, CDR2 SVGIG (reference sequence). Trimming pared 3 bases from V and 0 bases from J, leaving 13 bases between. CDR3 bases: TGTGCCTGGAGGCCCGGGCCGGGTAGCACAGATACGCAGTATTTT. This gives the protein CAWRPGPGSTDTQYF.

Of note for this clonotype: A much bigger clone sits one base away, suggesting this may be a read error. V is TRBV6-2 or TRBV6-3 and J is TRBJ1-5; D gene unclear. Germline V CDR1 and CDR2: MNHEY, SVGEGT. This CDR3 comprises 15 residues. V lost 5 bases and J 2 bases, leaving 13 bases between the germline ends. The CDR3 protein is CASSHSGWGNQPQHF. The DNA for the CDR3 is TGTGCCAGCAGTCATAGCGGGTGGGGCAATCAGCCCCAGCATTTT.

This clonotype has at least ten counts. The V gene is TRBV7-3, the J gene TRBJ2-2; the D is unclear. Trimming stripped 2 bases from V and 2 bases from J, with 6 bases between. This CDR3 spans 14 amino acids. Per the germline V gene, CDR1 is SGHTA and CDR2 is FQGTGA. CDR3: CASSLRSNTGELFF. DNA for the CDR3: TGTGCCAGCAGCTTACGGAGTAACACCGGGGAGCTGTTTTTT.

This clonotype was seen repeatedly, ten times or more. The CDR3 DNA follows: TGTGCCAGCAGCGTAGATCCAGGGTTCTACAATGAGCAGTTCTTC. Protein sequence: CASSVDPGFYNEQFF. V usage is TRBV9 and J usage is TRBJ2-1, with D tentatively TRBD1 (5 bases). The CDR3 is 15 amino acids. Germline CDR1 reads SGDLS; CDR2 reads YYNGEE. Deletions cut 0 bases from V and 3 bases from J, with 10 bases between.

This clonotype appeared a single time. The chain carries TRBV19 and TRBJ2-7; 7 bases are shared with TRBD1. The CDR3 has 14 amino acids. Germline V CDR1 and CDR2: LNHDA, SQIVND (reference sequence). Germline trimming cut 6 bases from V and 0 bases from J; bases unmatched to any gene: 5. This CDR3 is CASRPDRDSYEQYF. CDR3 bases: TGTGCCAGTAGGCCCGACAGGGACTCCTACGAGCAGTACTTC.

The gene calls are TRBV12-3 or TRBV12-4 and TRBJ2-2; D gene unclear. The CDR3 runs to 12 residues. Trimming removed 3 bases from V and 5 bases from J, with 4 bases in between. The CDR3 protein is CASSFDTGELFF. The CDR3 DNA reads TGTGCCAGCAGTTTCGATACCGGGGAGCTGTTTTTT.

The rearrangement links TRBV6-1 to TRBJ1-1, with 9 bases fitting TRBD1. Germline loops: CDR1 MNHNS, CDR2 SASEGT. After removal of 5 bases from V and 4 bases from J, the junction contained 17 bases not matched to a gene. The CDR3 spans 18 residues. The chain's CDR3 is CASSYSTPGQGLITEAFF. The CDR3 nucleotides read TGTGCCAGCAGTTACTCGACCCCGGGACAGGGATTAATCACTGAAGCTTTCTTT.

In this sample, this clonotype turned up a few times. V usage is TRBV7-2 and J usage is TRBJ1-5; 11 bases agree with TRBD1. The germline V gene encodes CDR1 SGHTA and CDR2 FQGNSA. This CDR3 has 15 amino acids. Losses at the gene ends were 5 bases for V and 2 bases for J; bases not matched to a gene: 2. The CDR3 DNA reads as TGTGCCAGCAGCAGGACAGGGGGCCGCAATCAGCCCCAGCATTTT. It codes for CASSRTGGRNQPQHF.

Regarding this clonotype: A single base separates this from a much larger clone, so it may be a read error. The chain is built from TRBV5-1 and TRBJ2-5; TRBD1 might be the D (5 bases). Germline-derived CDR1 and CDR2 are SGHRS and YFSETQ. The CDR3 sequence is 16 residues long. The V gene lost 0 bases and the J gene lost 5 bases, with 17 bases spanning the gap. CDR3 bases: TGCGCCAGCAGCTTGGGAAGGGGAAGGTTATCGGAGACCCAGTACTTC. Residues: CASSLGRGRLSETQYF.

This clonotype appeared a few times. A much larger clone is a single base away; this may be a read error. This chain uses TRBV20-1 with TRBJ2-1; TRBD1 matches 10 bases. The CDR3 contains 17 residues. The trim removed 3 bases at V and 0 bases at J, leaving 8 bases unmatched. Germline CDR1 is DFQATT and CDR2 is SNEGSKA (reference sequence). CDR3 DNA sequence: TGCAGTGCTAGGGGGACAGGGGACCTTACCTCCTACAATGAGCAGTTCTTC. It encodes CSARGTGDLTSYNEQFF.